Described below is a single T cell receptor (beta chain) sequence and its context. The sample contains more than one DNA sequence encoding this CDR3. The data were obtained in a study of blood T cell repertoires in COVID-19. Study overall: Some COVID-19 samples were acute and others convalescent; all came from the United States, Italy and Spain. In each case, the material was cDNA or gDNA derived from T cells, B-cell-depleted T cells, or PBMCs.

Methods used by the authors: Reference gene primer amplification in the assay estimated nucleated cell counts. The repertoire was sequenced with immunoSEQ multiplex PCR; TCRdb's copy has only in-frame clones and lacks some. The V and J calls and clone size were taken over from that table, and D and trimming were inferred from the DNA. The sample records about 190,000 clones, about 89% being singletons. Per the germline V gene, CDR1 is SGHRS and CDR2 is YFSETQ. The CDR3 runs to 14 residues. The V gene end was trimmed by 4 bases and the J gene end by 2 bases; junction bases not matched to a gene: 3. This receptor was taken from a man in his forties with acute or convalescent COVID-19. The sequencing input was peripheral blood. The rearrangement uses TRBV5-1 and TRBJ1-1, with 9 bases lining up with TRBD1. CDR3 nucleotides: TGCGCCAGCAGCAGGGGACAGGGAAACACTGAAGCTTTCTTT. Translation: CASSRGQGNTEAFF.